The TCR beta chain under discussion was sequenced for a study of T cell repertoires in cytomegalovirus infection. Study overall: Selected CMV epitopes included recently identified HLA-C-restricted ones as well as well-studied HLA-B-restricted ones. Matching HLA type, along with CMV infection, was indicated by public TCR beta signatures. Points from the study as a whole: Public TCR beta family frequency separated CMV-and-HLA carriers, including in an independent cohort. There were HLA-C-restricted CMV-specific TCR beta clonotypes dominating the ex vivo response.

MiXCR, run by TCRdb on the reads, gives a single entry per CDR3 protein. The sample yields approximately 590,000 distinct CDR3 sequences, around 40% seen once. A word on this clonotype: The antigen remains unidentified.

From germline, CDR1 is SEHNR and CDR2 FQNEAQ (reference sequence). This CDR3 has 18 residues. V shed 1 base and J 0 bases; nucleotides not matched to a gene: 8. The source was cultured PBMCs, collected from culture after CMV antigen stimulation. This chain links TRBV7-9 with TRBJ1-4; TRBD1 agrees at 7 bases. The sequence was collected from a human donor in good health (CMV status not recorded). Some clones in this sample may be carry-over from other donors' samples. The CDR3 nucleotides read TGTGCCAGCAGCTTAGAGGGGACAGCTCTTGCAACTAATGAAAAACTGTTTTTT. As protein: CASSLEGTALATNEKLFF.